Listed here are 6 T cell receptor beta chains from one sample, sequenced in a study of blood T cell repertoires in COVID-19. The data were produced by immunoSEQ multiplex PCR, yet TCRdb's version contains in-frame clones alone and is incomplete. This table holds over 200,000 clones, roughly 79% found once. The sequenced material came from PBMCs or T cells enriched from blood (not recorded which). These receptors all stem from a man aged 40-50 years who had recovered from COVID-19.

This clone was observed a single time. This chain joins TRBV6-5 and TRBJ2-7; 10 bases are shared with TRBD2. After removal of 2 bases from V and 7 bases from J, the junction contained 8 bases not matched to a gene. This CDR3 contains 15 residues. Germline values: CDR1 MNHEY, CDR2 SVGAGI. The CDR3 nucleotides are TGTGCCAGCAGTTACGCTAGCGGGGGTTCCGTGGAGCAGTACTTC. This codes for CASSYASGGSVEQYF.

Many counts were recorded for this clone. The V gene is TRBV28, the J gene TRBJ1-2, with 10 bases matching TRBD1. CDR1 and CDR2 (germline): MDHEN, SYDVKM. This CDR3 comprises 14 residues. The V gene end was trimmed by 6 bases and the J gene end by 6 bases; junction bases not matched to a gene: 7. The CDR3 DNA reads TGTGCCAGCAGCCGGGACAGGGGAAATGATGGCTACACCTTC. Protein sequence: CASSRDRGNDGYTF.

The chain combines TRBV10-3 with TRBJ1-6; TRBD1 aligns across 8 bases. V trimming: 0 bases; J trimming: 9 bases; junction bases outside the gene matches: 7. The CDR3 is made up of 16 amino acids. Germline values: CDR1 ENHRY, CDR2 SYGVKD. The CDR3 region is CAISESPFDRGSPLHF. DNA for the CDR3: TGTGCCATCAGTGAGTCGCCTTTCGACAGGGGTTCACCCCTCCACTTT.

This clone appeared many times. V usage is TRBV7-2 and J usage is TRBJ2-1, with 9 bases fitting TRBD2. With V trimmed by 5 bases and J by 13 bases, 9 bases remained unmatched. The CDR3 is 13 residues long. Germline CDR1 and CDR2: SGHTA and FQGNSA. CDR3 region: CASSPRLAEDQFF. In DNA, the CDR3 is TGTGCCAGCAGCCCCCGACTAGCGGAGGACCAGTTCTTC.

This clone is a singleton in its sample. The rearrangement uses TRBV7-9 and TRBJ2-6; 7 nucleotides line up with TRBD1. After removal of 2 bases from V and 2 bases from J, the junction contained 0 bases not matched to a gene. Germline CDR1 SEHNR, CDR2 FQNEAQ (reference sequence). This CDR3 spans 15 amino acids. Written as DNA, the CDR3 is TGTGCCAGCAGCTTACAGGGGGCTGGGGCCAACGTCCTGACTTTC. Translation gives CASSLQGAGANVLTF.

The chain joins TRBV7-8 to TRBJ1-5; D uncertain. Germline-derived CDR1 and CDR2 are SGHVS and FQNEAQ. The V gene lost 3 bases and the J gene lost 1 base, with 13 bases spanning the gap. The CDR3 has 16 amino acids. In DNA, the CDR3 is TGTGCCAGCAGCTTCCTCCCGGGTCACAGCAATCAGCCCCAGCATTTT. This encodes CASSFLPGHSNQPQHF.